These T cell receptor beta chains were read from a single sample in a study of cytomegalovirus exposure and HLA in healthy donors. Sequenced by immunoSEQ multiplex PCR; TCRdb stores in-frame clones only, minus some. The sample lists some 150,000 clones, 70% to 80% occurring once. Material for sequencing was PBMCs. The receptor set was obtained from a man between 35 and 55 years old in good health and CMV-seronegative. Both conserved end residues are part of each CDR3. The order of the fields is J gene, D gene, V gene, clone size, CDR3 DNA, CDR3 protein. A D gene is named only where the DNA matches it firmly. Rows give clone size only sometimes, using once, few, many, or a class for an expanded clone.

j_gene: TRBJ2-7
d_gene: .
v_gene: TRBV5-1
abundance: .
CDR3nt: TGCGCCAGCAGCTTGGTGGCGGACAGCTCCTACGAGCAGTACTTC
CDR3aa: CASSLVADSSYEQYF

j_gene: TRBJ2-1
d_gene: TRBD2
v_gene: TRBV29-1
abundance: .
CDR3nt: TGCAGCGTTGAAGGAGGGAGGGCGGGAGTATCCAATGAGCAGTTCTTC
CDR3aa: CSVEGGRAGVSNEQFF

j_gene: TRBJ2-3
d_gene: .
v_gene: TRBV6-6
abundance: .
CDR3nt: TGTGCCAGCAGTTCCTTTAGCGGCAGCACAGATACGCAGTATTTT
CDR3aa: CASSSFSGSTDTQYF

j_gene: TRBJ2-3
d_gene: TRBD2
v_gene: TRBV29-1
abundance: .
CDR3nt: TGCAGCGTTGAAGACTCCCGGACTAGCGGGAGTCTGGATACGCAGTATTTT
CDR3aa: CSVEDSRTSGSLDTQYF

j_gene: TRBJ1-4
d_gene: TRBD1
v_gene: TRBV5-4
abundance: .
CDR3nt: TGTGCCAGCAGCGAGGGGACAGGGAGGAGGGAAAAACTGTTTTTT
CDR3aa: CASSEGTGRREKLFF

j_gene: TRBJ2-7
d_gene: TRBD2
v_gene: TRBV10-3
abundance: .
CDR3nt: TGTGCCACCCGGGGACTAGCGGGGGTGACGGATGAGCAGTACTTC
CDR3aa: CATRGLAGVTDEQYF

j_gene: TRBJ2-7
d_gene: TRBD2
v_gene: TRBV28
abundance: .
CDR3nt: TGTGCCAGCCAGTTTAGCGGGGGCCACTACGAGCAGTACTTC
CDR3aa: CASQFSGGHYEQYF

j_gene: TRBJ1-1
d_gene: TRBD1
v_gene: TRBV28
abundance: .
CDR3nt: TGTGCCAGCAGGCCCTCGTTAGGGGGCGCAGGAACTGAAGCTTTCTTT
CDR3aa: CASRPSLGGAGTEAFF

j_gene: TRBJ1-5
d_gene: .
v_gene: TRBV28
abundance: .
CDR3nt: TGTGCCAGCAGTAGTAGGACTCCCCGGGATCAGCCCCAGCATTTT
CDR3aa: CASSSRTPRDQPQHF

j_gene: TRBJ2-6
d_gene: .
v_gene: TRBV5-1
abundance: .
CDR3nt: TGCGCCACCACCTTGGAGGGGATTGGGGCCAACGTCCTGACTTTC
CDR3aa: CATTLEGIGANVLTF

j_gene: TRBJ2-1
d_gene: TRBD1
v_gene: TRBV5-1
abundance: .
CDR3nt: TGCGCCAGCAGCTCCCGTAGGGGGCAGGATGAGCAGTTCTTC
CDR3aa: CASSSRRGQDEQFF

j_gene: TRBJ1-2
d_gene: TRBD1
v_gene: TRBV28
abundance: .
CDR3nt: TGTGCCAGCACCGACAGGGGGAAGGGGCTAGATGGCTACACCTTC
CDR3aa: CASTDRGKGLDGYTF

j_gene: TRBJ2-3
d_gene: .
v_gene: TRBV4-1
abundance: once
CDR3nt: TGCGCCAGCAGCCAAGATCTCGGAGATACGCAGTATTTT
CDR3aa: CASSQDLGDTQYF

j_gene: TRBJ1-2
d_gene: .
v_gene: TRBV9
abundance: .
CDR3nt: TGTGCCAGCAGCGTCCCTGGACAGAACTATGGCTACACCTTC
CDR3aa: CASSVPGQNYGYTF

j_gene: TRBJ2-5
d_gene: .
v_gene: TRBV30
abundance: .
CDR3nt: TGTGCCTGGAGTGTACTGGGGGCAGAGACCCAGTACTTC
CDR3aa: CAWSVLGAETQYF

j_gene: TRBJ2-1
d_gene: TRBD2
v_gene: TRBV19
abundance: .
CDR3nt: TGTGCCAGTAGTAACCAACCGGGACTAGGGACAAATGAGCAGTTCTTC
CDR3aa: CASSNQPGLGTNEQFF